Each of the 23 T cell receptor beta chains below was sequenced from the same sample in a study of shared clonotypes between healthy human individuals. Produced via immunoSEQ multiplex PCR; TCRdb's table is partial and in-frame only. Altogether about 1,800,000 clones are present, roughly 95% being singletons, with the ten largest covering 1% to 1.5%. Cells designated naive CD8 were CD45RO-negative and were positively selected for CCR7, with terminally differentiated effector memory CD45RA+ cells excluded. Material: naive CD8+ T cells sorted from blood. Source of these receptors: a man between 18 and 35 years old in good health.

The V call is TRBV29-1, the J call TRBJ2-7, with 9 bases identical to TRBD1. Unmatched junction bases numbered 5, after V lost 6 bases and J lost 2 bases. Per the germline V gene, CDR1 is SQVTM and CDR2 is ANQGSEA. The CDR3 sequence is 13 residues long. Written as DNA, the CDR3 is TGCAGCGTAAAGACAGGGGGGACCTACGAGCAGTACTTC. Translation: CSVKTGGTYEQYF.

The rearrangement joins TRBV7-9 to TRBJ1-6; D call uncertain. This CDR3 has 16 residues. V was shortened by 2 bases and J by 4 bases, with 12 bases between the two germline ends. Germline-derived CDR1 and CDR2 are SEHNR and FQNEAQ (reference sequence). This chain's CDR3 is CASSLRQPEYNSPLHF. The CDR3 coding sequence is TGTGCCAGCAGCTTAAGGCAACCGGAGTATAATTCACCCCTCCACTTT.

V is TRBV4-3 and J is TRBJ2-5, with TRBD1 matching over 7 bases. Germline trimming cut 4 bases from V and 3 bases from J; bases unmatched to any gene: 11. Germline values: CDR1 LGHNA, CDR2 YSLEER. This CDR3 has 16 residues. The CDR3 DNA reads TGCGCCAGCAGCCGTATTTTAGGGACAGTCGAAGAGACCCAGTACTTC. Translated, it gives CASSRILGTVEETQYF.

This clone was seen just once. This chain connects TRBV2 to TRBJ2-7; 9 bases map to TRBD2. Germline trimming cut 4 bases from V and 2 bases from J; bases unmatched to any gene: 6. The CDR3 covers 15 residues. Germline V CDR1 and CDR2: SNHLY, FYNNEI. The CDR3 DNA sequence: TGTGCCAGCAGTGCCGTGCGGGAGGGTCCCTACGAGCAGTACTTC. Translated, it gives CASSAVREGPYEQYF.

This chain's CDR3 is CASSLTEVPDTQYF. CDR3 DNA: TGTGCCAGCAGCTTAACGGAGGTCCCAGATACGCAGTATTTT. This chain uses TRBV7-9 with TRBJ2-3, with TRBD2 as a possible D gene (5 bases). Trimming removed 2 bases from V and 4 bases from J, with 10 bases in between. CDR3 length equals 14 residues. Germline V lookup: CDR1 SEHNR, CDR2 FQNEAQ (reference sequence). The full variable domain, with the rest looked up from reference TRBV7-9 and TRBJ2-3, is DTGVSQNPRHKITKRGQNVTFRCDPISEHNRLYWYRQTLGQGPEFLTYFQNEAQLEKSRLLSDRFSAERPKGSFSTLEIQRTEQGDSAMYLCASSLTEVPDTQYFGPGTRLTVL.

The genes are TRBV9 and TRBJ2-2; D is unclear. The V end lost 3 bases, the J end lost 3 bases, and 9 bases lay between the germline ends. The CDR3 runs 14 residues. CDR1 and CDR2 from the germline V gene are SGDLS and YYNGEE. CDR3 sequence (DNA): TGTGCCAGCAGCGGGACCTTGGACACCGGGGAGCTGTTTTTT. Translating it yields CASSGTLDTGELFF.

The CDR3: CASSVGGGVIYNEQFF. For the CDR3, the DNA is TGTGCCAGCAGCGTAGGGGGAGGGGTAATCTACAATGAGCAGTTCTTC. The chain employs TRBV9 and TRBJ2-1, with TRBD2 matching over 7 bases. J was trimmed by 3 bases and V by 0 bases; bases with no gene match: 6. The germline CDR1 and CDR2 sequences are SGDLS and YYNGEE. This CDR3 has 16 residues.

V usage is TRBV29-1 and J usage is TRBJ1-4; no clear D. The CDR3 sequence is 14 residues long. Germline V gives CDR1 SQVTM, CDR2 ANQGSEA. The V end was cut by 3 bases, the J end by 6 bases, with 14 bases between. CDR3 nucleotides: TGCAGCGTTGATAGCCCCGGGTTGGATGAAAAACTGTTTTTT. As protein: CSVDSPGLDEKLFF.

The chain couples TRBV6-1 to TRBJ2-7; 7 bases agree with TRBD2. With 1 base clipped from V and 0 bases from J, the junction kept 3 bases outside the gene matches. The CDR3 is made up of 15 amino acids. Germline CDR1 MNHNS, CDR2 SASEGT. As DNA, the CDR3 is TGTGCCAGCAGTGAAGATGGGGGGGTCTCCTACGAGCAGTACTTC. This sequence encodes CASSEDGGVSYEQYF.

This rearrangement joins TRBV6-6 to TRBJ2-7; 12 bases map to TRBD1. The germline CDR1 and CDR2 sequences are MNHNY and SVGAGI (reference sequence). The CDR3 extends over 15 amino acids. V shed 6 bases, J shed 3 bases, and the junction held 6 bases outside the gene matches. The CDR3 sequence: CASSFGTGGNYEQYF. The CDR3 DNA reads TGTGCCAGCAGCTTCGGGACAGGGGGCAACTACGAGCAGTACTTC.

This clone was seen just once. The chain couples TRBV27 to TRBJ1-2; D is undetermined. The length of the CDR3 is 13 residues. Germline-derived CDR1 and CDR2 are MNHEY and SMNVEV (reference sequence). V was pared by 4 bases and J by 0 bases, with 6 bases between. CDR3 loop: CASSYSPNYGYTF. CDR3 nucleotide sequence: TGTGCCAGCAGTTACAGTCCTAACTATGGCTACACCTTC.

The table lists this clone with a few counts. The rearrangement links TRBV19 to TRBJ1-2; D is unclear. Germline loops: CDR1 LNHDA, CDR2 SQIVND (reference sequence). The CDR3 loop spans 16 amino acids. Trimming removed 0 bases from V and 4 bases from J, with 15 bases in between. CDR3 protein: CASSIDPGGVGYGYTF. Here the CDR3 DNA reads TGTGCCAGTAGTATAGATCCAGGCGGAGTTGGCTATGGCTACACCTTC.

This clone appeared a single time. The chain links TRBV28 to TRBJ2-7; D is possibly TRBD1 or TRBD2 (7 bases each). Deletions cut 5 bases from V and 0 bases from J, with 17 bases between. The CDR3 has 16 amino acids. The germline CDR1 and CDR2 sequences are MDHEN and SYDVKM. CDR3 coding DNA: TGTGCCAGCAGTCCCCAGGGGGGGTTCAGCTCCTACGAGCAGTACTTC. The encoded protein is CASSPQGGFSSYEQYF.

The rearrangement joins TRBV30 to TRBJ1-5, with D maybe TRBD1 (6 bases). In germline, CDR1 is GTSNPN, CDR2 SVGIG (reference sequence). V lost 3 bases to trimming and J lost 15 bases, with 21 bases between them. The CDR3 spans 13 residues. CDR3 protein: CAWSLLHRANLHF. The CDR3 region has the DNA TGTGCCTGGAGCCTCCTCCACAGGGCTAATTTGCATTTT.

As concerns this clone: This specimen includes other DNA sequences encoding the same CDR3. The chain recombines TRBV7-9 with TRBJ2-2; D ambiguous. Trimming removed 7 bases from V and 3 bases from J, with 6 bases in between. The CDR3 sequence is 12 residues long. Germline assignment: CDR1 SEHNR and CDR2 FQNEAQ (reference sequence). The CDR3 DNA sequence: TGTGCCAGCACAGGTGACACCGGGGAGCTGTTTTTT. Encoded protein: CASTGDTGELFF.

The chain recombines TRBV7-2 with TRBJ2-5; 7 nucleotides match TRBD1. Germline-derived CDR1 and CDR2 are SGHTA and FQGNSA. The CDR3 has 15 amino acids. The junction had 6 bases not matched to a gene; V was cut back by 4 bases and J by 1 base. CDR3: CASSSIDRVQETQYF. The CDR3 DNA reads as TGTGCCAGCAGCTCCATCGACAGGGTCCAAGAGACCCAGTACTTC.

This rearrangement joins TRBV19 to TRBJ1-1; D not resolved. CDR1 and CDR2 from the germline V gene are LNHDA and SQIVND (reference sequence). This CDR3 has 16 amino acids. The V and J ends lost 6 bases and 0 bases respectively, with 17 bases between them. CDR3: CASSPEIASMNTEAFF. The CDR3 nucleotides are TGTGCCAGTAGCCCTGAGATAGCGAGCATGAACACTGAAGCTTTCTTT.

The chain couples TRBV27 to TRBJ2-6; D remains ambiguous. The V gene's germline CDR1 is MNHEY and CDR2 SMNVEV (reference sequence). This CDR3 has 15 residues. The ends were cut back, 2 bases at V and 3 bases at J, with 8 bases in the middle. CDR3: CASSLGVDGANVLTF. The CDR3 DNA is TGTGCCAGCAGTTTAGGGGTAGATGGGGCCAACGTCCTGACTTTC.

As for this clone: Within the sample, other DNA sequences also encode this same CDR3. The rearrangement uses TRBV4-1 and TRBJ2-5, with D possibly being TRBD1 (5 bases). The germline gives CDR1 MGHRA, CDR2 YSYEKL. The CDR3 runs 14 residues. Trimming left V 4 bases short and J 1 base short, with 10 bases between. CDR3 sequence reads: CASSPQGFQETQYF. The CDR3 DNA follows: TGCGCCAGCAGCCCGCAGGGTTTCCAAGAGACCCAGTACTTC.

This clone was counted once. The V call is TRBV5-6, the J call TRBJ2-7, with D possibly being TRBD1 (6 bases). Per the germline V gene, CDR1 is SGHDT and CDR2 is YYEEEE. The CDR3 extends over 15 amino acids. Between the trimmed V and J ends, which lost 3 bases and 2 bases, there was a span of 15 bases. In nucleotides, the CDR3 is TGTGCCAGCAGCTCCTCCGGGACATTCACCTACGAGCAGTACTTC. This translates into CASSSSGTFTYEQYF.

The chain combines TRBV13 with TRBJ2-3; D gene ambiguous. Germline values: CDR1 PRHDT, CDR2 FYEKMQ (reference sequence). V dropped 3 bases and J dropped 4 bases, with 8 bases sitting between them. The CDR3 has 13 amino acids. CDR3 DNA: TGTGCCAGCAGCTTTTACGGCCCAGATACGCAGTATTTT. Translating it yields CASSFYGPDTQYF.

The rearrangement links TRBV19 to TRBJ2-7; possibly TRBD2 for D (6 bases). V shed 5 bases and J shed 5 bases, with 22 bases lying between them. In germline, CDR1 is LNHDA, CDR2 SQIVND (reference sequence). The CDR3 extends over 16 amino acids. The CDR3 is CASSVTPGLSYHEQYF. CDR3 nucleotides: TGTGCCAGTAGTGTAACACCGGGACTTTCATACCACGAGCAGTACTTC.

The chain is built from TRBV2 and TRBJ1-4; D might be TRBD1 (6 bases). The CDR3 has 13 residues. The V end lost 5 bases, the J end lost 7 bases, and 11 bases lay between the germline ends. The germline CDR1 and CDR2 sequences are SNHLY and FYNNEI. The CDR3 nucleotides read TGTGCCAGCAGTACAGGGATTGGTGAAAAACTGTTTTTT. Residues: CASSTGIGEKLFF.